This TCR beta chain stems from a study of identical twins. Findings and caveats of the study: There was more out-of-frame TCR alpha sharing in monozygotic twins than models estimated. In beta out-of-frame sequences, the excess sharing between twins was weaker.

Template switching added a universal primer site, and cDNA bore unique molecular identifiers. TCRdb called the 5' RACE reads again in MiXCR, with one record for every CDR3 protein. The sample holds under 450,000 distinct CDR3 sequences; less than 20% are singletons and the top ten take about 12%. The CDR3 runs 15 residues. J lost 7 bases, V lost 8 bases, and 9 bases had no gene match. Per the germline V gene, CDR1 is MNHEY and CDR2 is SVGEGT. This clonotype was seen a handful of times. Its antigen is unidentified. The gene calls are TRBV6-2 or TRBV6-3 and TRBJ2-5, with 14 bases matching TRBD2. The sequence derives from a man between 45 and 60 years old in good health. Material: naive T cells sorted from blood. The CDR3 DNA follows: TGTGCCAGCGGCGGGACTAGCGGGAGTAGTGTGACCCAGTACTTC. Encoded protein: CASGGTSGSSVTQYF.